Below are 11 T cell receptor beta chains sequenced from a single sample in a study of identifying expanded T cells in peripheral blood. Sequencing used immunoSEQ multiplex PCR; TCRdb keeps in-frame clones, though not all of them. The profile shows 81,000 or so clones, 84% of them singletons. The sequenced sample consisted of blood. The receptors shown here come from a person between 18 and 70 years old in good health.

This chain uses TRBV29-1 with TRBJ1-2; TRBD1 matches at 7 bases. Germline CDR1 and CDR2: SQVTM and ANQGSEA. V was pared by 6 bases and J by 3 bases, with 7 bases of the junction left unmatched. The CDR3 runs to 13 residues. CDR3 nucleotides: TGCAGCGTCACAAAGGGGGCGGACTATGGCTACACCTTC. Its translation is CSVTKGADYGYTF. Looking up the rest from reference TRBV29-1 and TRBJ1-2 gives the full variable domain: SAVISQKPSRDICQRGTSLTIQCQVDSQVTMMFWYRQQPGQSLTLIATANQGSEATYESGFVIDKFPISRPNLTFSTLTVSNMSPEDSSIYLCSVTKGADYGYTFGSGTRLTVV.

This chain uses TRBV21-1 with TRBJ2-3; the table's D gene call, TRBD2, was not cross checked with the DNA. TRBV21-1 is marked as a pseudogene. This CDR3 has 16 residues. The CDR3 DNA is TGTGCCAGCAGCAAAGGGTTAGCGGGAGGATCAGATACGCAGTATTTT. Amino acid sequence: CASSKGLAGGSDTQYF.

The chain is built from TRBV6-6 and TRBJ2-1, with TRBD1 matching 8 bases. This CDR3 has 15 amino acids. Looked up from germline, CDR1 is MNHNY and CDR2 is SVGAGI (reference sequence). J gave up 4 bases and V 10 bases, and 12 bases lay outside the gene matches. This CDR3 reads CATVDTGGNYNEQFF. The CDR3 region has the DNA TGTGCCACCGTGGATACAGGGGGAAATTACAATGAGCAGTTCTTC.

With regard to this clone: One end of the junction does not line up with germline, which may come from a read error. The chain has TRBV10-3 and TRBJ2-7; 9 bases are shared with TRBD1. The germline gives CDR1 ENHRY, CDR2 SYGVKD. The CDR3 spans 14 residues. The CDR3 DNA follows: TGTGCCAGCAGTCCCGGGACAGGGTTCTACGAGCAGTACTTC. Translation gives CASSPGTGFYEQYF.

The chain is built from TRBV5-1 and TRBJ1-2, with unresolved D. CDR3 length equals 15 residues. V was pared by 5 bases and J by 3 bases, with 17 bases between. Germline values: CDR1 SGHRS, CDR2 YFSETQ. The CDR3 is CASSEGKNEHYGYTF. The CDR3 DNA reads as TGCGCCAGCAGTGAAGGGAAGAACGAGCACTATGGCTACACCTTC. Drawing the rest from reference TRBV5-1 and TRBJ1-2, the complete variable domain is KAGVTQTPRYLIKTRGQQVTLSCSPISGHRSVSWYQQTPGQGLQFLFEYFSETQRNKGNFPGRFSGRQFSNSRSEMNVSTLELGDSALYLCASSEGKNEHYGYTFGSGTRLTVV.

The chain combines TRBV18 with TRBJ2-3; 7 nucleotides match TRBD2. CDR3 size: 15 residues. The junction had 5 bases not matched to a gene; V was cut back by 3 bases and J by 2 bases. The germline V gene encodes CDR1 KGHSH and CDR2 LQKENI. The CDR3 region is CASSPGTTHTDTQYF. The CDR3 bases are TGTGCCAGCTCACCCGGGACTACCCACACAGATACGCAGTATTTT.

The genes are TRBV7-8 and TRBJ1-5; D ambiguous. The germline V gene encodes CDR1 SGHVS and CDR2 FQNEAQ. This CDR3 contains 12 residues. V gave up 1 base and J gave up 6 bases, with 4 bases separating them. In nucleotides, the CDR3 is TGTGCCAGCAGCTTAGGGTCTCAGCCCCAGCATTTT. Its translation: CASSLGSQPQHF.

The rearrangement joins TRBV5-1 to TRBJ2-1, with 12 bases that match TRBD1. Per the germline V gene, CDR1 is SGHRS and CDR2 is YFSETQ. The CDR3 totals 22 residues. J lost 5 bases, V lost 4 bases, and 25 bases had no gene match. This CDR3 is CASSQPGTGGRVSIPVHNEQFF. CDR3 sequence (DNA): TGCGCCAGCAGCCAACCCGGGACAGGGGGCCGTGTTAGTATCCCTGTCCACAATGAGCAGTTCTTC. The full variable domain, rest sourced from reference TRBV5-1 and TRBJ2-1, is KAGVTQTPRYLIKTRGQQVTLSCSPISGHRSVSWYQQTPGQGLQFLFEYFSETQRNKGNFPGRFSGRQFSNSRSEMNVSTLELGDSALYLCASSQPGTGGRVSIPVHNEQFFGPGTRLTVL.

The chain uses TRBV7-8 and TRBJ2-1, with D unresolved. Germline loops: CDR1 SGHVS, CDR2 FQNEAQ. The CDR3 spans 14 residues. The V and J ends lost 4 bases and 8 bases respectively, with 15 bases between them. The CDR3 DNA reads TGTGCCAGCAGCTCCCAGGCCCTACAGTATGAGCAGTTCTTC. This encodes CASSSQALQYEQFF.

This clone came up many times. V usage is TRBV19 and J usage is TRBJ1-1, with D possibly TRBD1 on 5 matching bases. V shed 4 bases and J shed 10 bases, with 16 bases lying between them. The CDR3 has 13 residues. CDR1 is LNHDA and CDR2 is SQIVND in the germline V gene (reference sequence). In DNA form, the CDR3 reads TGTGCCAGTAGTAACTTCGGGGGAGGCGGAGCTTTCTTT. This codes for CASSNFGGGGAFF.

The J gene is TRBJ1-5, the V gene TRBV7-2; 10 nucleotides line up with TRBD1. The junction had 4 bases not matched to a gene; V was cut back by 5 bases and J by 6 bases. The CDR3 spans 14 residues. The V gene's germline CDR1 is SGHTA and CDR2 FQGNSA. The DNA of the CDR3 is TGTGCCAGCAGCCCCCGGACAGGGGGTCAGCCCCAGCATTTT. Translated: CASSPRTGGQPQHF.